This TCR beta chain appears in the sequencing data of a study of T cells in Graves' hyperthyroidism and ophthalmopathy. Overall study findings and caveats: With a median lead of around 6.7 months before onset, the model predicted ophthalmopathy. Researchers found most expanded thyroid clonotypes above 0.001 in blood as well.

Many counts were recorded for this clonotype. What it binds is not known. Trimming took 8 bases from V and 2 from J; bases not matched to a gene: 0. The germline V gene has CDR1 SNHLY and CDR2 FYNNEI. This CDR3 spans 12 amino acids. Amplification of TCR beta CDR3 regions was performed using RNA transcripts as template. The HTBI primer set drove a first-round RT-PCR of the TCR CDR3. Each CDR3 protein is one row after TCRdb ran MiXCR on the multiplex PCR reads. The data contain approximately 610,000 distinct CDR3 sequences, roughly a sixth of them singletons. J is TRBJ2-7 and V is TRBV2; TRBD2 matches at 10 bases. The TCR comes from a woman between 18 and 30 years old with Graves' hyperthyroidism. What was sequenced was blood. This CDR3 is CASGTSAYEQYF. The DNA of the CDR3 is TGTGCCAGCGGGACTAGCGCCTACGAGCAGTACTTC.